Listed here is a single TCR beta chain. Its antigen is unidentified. Grafts had their tissue processed, releasing intraepithelial and lamina propria lymphocytes. This sample is drawn from a study of graft-versus-host responses after intestinal transplantation. Whole-study context: Anti-thymocyte globulin served as induction for all recipients, who then took tacrolimus and steroids for three to four years. Study-level points and caveats: Recipient marrow harbored GvH clones, some of which surfaced first in ileum or blood. Levels of circulating GvH clones at their peak were associated with early post-transplant HvG declines.

Here immunoSEQ multiplex PCR was the method, and the copy in TCRdb shows in-frame clones only, minus some. This repertoire shows tens of thousands of clones, approximately 91% found once; its top ten account for roughly 1.7%. The CDR3 is 15 residues long. The germline V and J ends were trimmed by 0 bases and 4 bases, with 10 bases remaining between them. Looked up from germline, CDR1 is MGHRA and CDR2 is YSYEKL. The sequencing here drew on ileum tissue, taken around 350 days after transplant. V and J are TRBV4-1 and TRBJ1-3; D possibly corresponds to TRBD1 (5 bases). The TCR was taken from a human patient who received an intestinal transplant, so some T cells may come from the graft donor. CDR3 sequence (DNA): TGCGCCAGCAGCCAAGATCCGGGGGTCGGAAACACCATATATTTT. Protein sequence: CASSQDPGVGNTIYF.